Below, 25 T cell receptor beta chains from the same sample are listed, as sequenced in a study of technical replicates of blood from a handful of donors. Clones were read by immunoSEQ multiplex PCR, and TCRdb kept only the in-frame ones, dropping some. The sample lists approximately 74,000 clones; over 75% were seen once. The sequenced material came from PBMCs. The receptors shown here come from a human donor in good health. Some clones in this sample may be carry-over from other donors' samples.

The rearrangement uses TRBV28 and TRBJ2-7; tentatively, D is TRBD2 (5 bases). The V end was cut by 4 bases, the J end by 2 bases, with 18 bases between. The CDR3 is 16 residues long. Germline values: CDR1 MDHEN, CDR2 SYDVKM. CDR3 sequence: CASSSIYWTGTYEQYF. CDR3 nucleotides: TGTGCCAGCAGTTCCATTTACTGGACTGGAACCTACGAGCAGTACTTC.

The rearrangement links TRBV19 to TRBJ1-2, with 9 bases identical to TRBD1. From germline, CDR1 is LNHDA and CDR2 SQIVND (reference sequence). This CDR3 comprises 14 residues. V lost 6 bases and J lost 4; bases outside the gene matches: 6. The CDR3 bases are TGTGCCAGTAGGGGAACAGGGGGCAGCTATGGCTACACCTTC. Translated, it gives CASRGTGGSYGYTF.

This chain joins TRBV7-9 and TRBJ1-2; D possibly corresponds to TRBD1 (5 bases). There are 15 residues in the CDR3. The germline gives CDR1 SEHNR, CDR2 FQNEAQ (reference sequence). V lost 5 bases and J lost 4, with 17 bases in between. This chain's CDR3 is CASSPPGLTGYGYTF. DNA for the CDR3: TGTGCCAGCAGCCCACCGGGACTTACAGGCTATGGCTACACCTTC. Filled out from reference TRBV7-9 and TRBJ1-2, the complete variable domain reads DTGVSQNPRHKITKRGQNVTFRCDPISEHNRLYWYRQTLGQGPEFLTYFQNEAQLEKSRLLSDRFSAERPKGSFSTLEIQRTEQGDSAMYLCASSPPGLTGYGYTFGSGTRLTVV.

The chain employs TRBV7-6 and TRBJ1-3; the match to TRBD1 covers 8 bases. The junction had 11 bases not matched to a gene; V was cut back by 5 bases and J by 14 bases. CDR3 size: 13 residues. CDR1 and CDR2 from the germline V gene are SGHVS and FNYEAQ. In DNA form, the CDR3 reads TGTGCCAGCAGCACCGGACAGGGTTTCATGGTATATTTT. This codes for CASSTGQGFMVYF.

J is TRBJ2-3 and V is TRBV10-3; TRBD1 aligns across 9 bases. Germline CDR1 reads ENHRY; CDR2 reads SYGVKD. CDR3 size: 16 residues. V dropped 4 bases and J dropped 6; count of bases not matched to a gene: 11. This chain's CDR3 is CAISGGDRVSGDTQYF. The CDR3 DNA reads as TGTGCCATCAGTGGGGGGGACAGGGTCTCGGGGGATACGCAGTATTTT.

This clone appeared once. The V gene is TRBV7-3, the J gene TRBJ2-5; 12 bases match TRBD2. V trimming: 2 bases; J trimming: 3 bases; junction bases outside the gene matches: 1. CDR1 and CDR2 (germline): SGHTA, FQGTGA. The CDR3 is 15 amino acids. CDR3 region: CASSLLAGGEETQYF. CDR3 nucleotide sequence: TGTGCCAGCAGCTTACTAGCGGGGGGGGAAGAGACCCAGTACTTC. The complete variable domain, with remaining parts taken from reference TRBV7-3 and TRBJ2-5, reads GAGVSQTPSNKVTEKGKYVELRCDPISGHTALYWYRQSLGQGPEFLIYFQGTGAADDSGLPNDRFFAVRPEGSVSTLKIQRTERGDSAVYLCASSLLAGGEETQYFGPGTRLLVL.

The V call is TRBV6-1, the J call TRBJ2-2; TRBD2 aligns across 10 bases. The CDR3 is 16 amino acids. J was trimmed by 4 bases and V by 2 bases; bases with no gene match: 4. The germline gives CDR1 MNHNS, CDR2 SASEGT. The CDR3 sequence: CASSEHTSGTTGELFF. The CDR3 region has the DNA TGTGCCAGCAGTGAACACACTAGCGGGACCACCGGGGAGCTGTTTTTT.

This rearrangement joins TRBV11-1 to TRBJ2-7, with 8 bases identical to TRBD1. The CDR3 sequence is 14 residues long. Trimming removed 7 bases from V and 2 bases from J; junction bases left unmatched: 7. Germline loops: CDR1 SGHAT, CDR2 FQDESV (reference sequence). The CDR3 here is CASTRTGRTYEQYF. In DNA, the CDR3 is TGTGCCAGCACGAGGACAGGGAGGACCTACGAGCAGTACTTC.

The chain joins TRBV5-1 to TRBJ1-2; D is possibly TRBD1 (5 bases). The CDR3 spans 15 residues. Trimming removed 0 bases at V and 2 bases at J, with 11 bases between. Germline V gives CDR1 SGHRS, CDR2 YFSETQ. The CDR3 sequence: CASSLDAGQNYGYTF. In DNA, the CDR3 is TGCGCCAGCAGCTTGGATGCAGGGCAGAACTATGGCTACACCTTC.

J is TRBJ2-7 and V is TRBV7-2; 7 bases line up with TRBD2. Germline V gene data show CDR1 as SGHTA and CDR2 as FQGNSA. This CDR3 is 16 amino acids long. The V segment lost 5 bases and the J segment 0 bases; nucleotides outside the gene matches: 10. The DNA of the CDR3 is TGTGCCAGCAGCCCACCTAGCGGCGGCAGCTCCTACGAGCAGTACTTC. Its translation is CASSPPSGGSSYEQYF. Full variable domain (outside the CDR3, taken from reference TRBV7-2 and TRBJ2-7): GAGVSQSPSNKVTEKGKDVELRCDPISGHTALYWYRQSLGQGLEFLIYFQGNSAPDKSGLPSDRFSAERTGGSVSTLTIQRTQQEDSAVYLCASSPPSGGSSYEQYFGPGTRLTVT.

V gene TRBV4-3 combines with J gene TRBJ1-1; D possibly corresponds to TRBD1 (5 bases). Germline CDR1 and CDR2: LGHNA and YSLEER. Trimming pared 0 bases from V and 1 base from J, leaving 12 bases between. This CDR3 is built from 16 residues. The CDR3 DNA sequence: TGCGCCAGCAGCCAAGACAGGGTATCGGCGAACACTGAAGCTTTCTTT. This translates into CASSQDRVSANTEAFF.

The chain uses TRBV6-6 and TRBJ2-7; perhaps TRBD1 as D (5 bases). Germline V gene lookup returns CDR1 MNHNY and CDR2 SVGAGI (reference sequence). This CDR3 contains 14 residues. V lost 6 bases, J lost 3 bases, and 15 bases lay in between. The CDR3 DNA reads as TGTGCCAGCAGCCACCCTGACAGTTACTACGAGCAGTACTTC. Amino acid sequence: CASSHPDSYYEQYF.

This clone is a singleton in its sample. This rearrangement joins TRBV5-8 to TRBJ2-6, with D hard to call. Trimming took off 5 bases at V and 4 bases at J, with 22 bases between the two ends. The CDR3 is made up of 18 amino acids. Germline CDR1 reads SGHTS; CDR2 reads YDEGEE. CDR3 DNA sequence: TGTGCCAGCAGACCCCTCCGAGGCGGCCGCGAGGGGGCCAACGTCCTGACTTTC. Encoded protein: CASRPLRGGREGANVLTF.

The chain carries TRBV6-5 and TRBJ1-4; D is unclear. The germline CDR1 and CDR2 sequences are MNHEY and SVGAGI. This CDR3 comprises 14 residues. V lost 6 bases, J lost 6 bases, and 14 bases lay in between. The CDR3 loop reads CASRIGVGDEKLFF. CDR3 nucleotide sequence: TGTGCCAGCAGAATAGGAGTAGGAGATGAAAAACTGTTTTTT.

The CDR3, as DNA: TGTGCCAGCAGCCCCCAACCCGGGACAGGAGCTCGATATCAGCCCCAGCATTTT. Residues: CASSPQPGTGARYQPQHF. The rearrangement joins TRBV7-6 to TRBJ1-5; 8 bases match TRBD1. J was trimmed by 5 bases and V by 5 bases; bases with no gene match: 17. The CDR3 is 18 residues long. Germline values: CDR1 SGHVS, CDR2 FNYEAQ.

CDR3 loop: CASSIDGTRGNGYTF. CDR3 nucleotides: TGTGCCAGTAGTATAGATGGCACAAGGGGTAACGGCTACACCTTC. The rearrangement uses TRBV19 and TRBJ1-2; possibly TRBD1 for D (5 bases). Germline V gene lookup returns CDR1 LNHDA and CDR2 SQIVND (reference sequence). The CDR3 has 15 amino acids. Trimming took 0 bases from V and 8 from J, leaving 16 bases between them. Full variable domain (outside the CDR3, taken from reference TRBV19 and TRBJ1-2): DGGITQSPKYLFRKEGQNVTLSCEQNLNHDAMYWYRQDPGQGLRLIYYSQIVNDFQKGDIAEGYSVSREKKESFPLTVTSAQKNPTAFYLCASSIDGTRGNGYTFGSGTRLTVV.

The chain is built from TRBV7-6 and TRBJ2-7; D is possibly TRBD1 (5 bases). Germline-derived CDR1 and CDR2 are SGHVS and FNYEAQ. Trimming shortened V by 1 base and J by 3 bases, and 16 bases separated the two germline ends. The CDR3 is made up of 16 amino acids. The CDR3, as DNA: TGTGCCAGCAGCTTAGGGACACTAAACTCCGTCTACGAGCAGTACTTC. It translates to CASSLGTLNSVYEQYF.

The CDR3 sequence: CASSLTSGGEAFF. Here the CDR3 DNA reads TGTGCCAGCAGCTTAACATCAGGGGGTGAAGCTTTCTTT. V usage is TRBV7-3 and J usage is TRBJ1-1; TRBD1 matches 7 bases. The germline V gene encodes CDR1 SGHTA and CDR2 FQGTGA. The CDR3 consists of 13 residues. V lost 0 bases and J lost 7; bases outside the gene matches: 2.

The rearrangement joins TRBV9 to TRBJ1-2, with D possibly being TRBD1 (6 bases). The CDR3 runs to 15 residues. Per the germline V gene, CDR1 is SGDLS and CDR2 is YYNGEE. The V end was cut by 4 bases, the J end by 3 bases, with 16 bases between. The CDR3, as DNA: TGTGCCAGCAGCCCCTACCACAGGGAAGACTATGGCTACACCTTC. Amino acids: CASSPYHREDYGYTF.

In its sample, this clone was seen once. The V and J genes are TRBV19 and TRBJ2-7, with 8 bases matching TRBD1. This CDR3 is built from 15 residues. The J segment lost 5 bases and the V segment lost 5 bases, leaving 11 bases of the junction unmatched. Germline V gene sequence: CDR1 LNHDA, CDR2 SQIVND (reference sequence). CDR3 sequence reads: CASSPLYGQGHEQYF. CDR3 bases: TGTGCCAGTAGTCCACTATACGGACAGGGTCACGAGCAGTACTTC.

This chain joins TRBV10-3 and TRBJ1-2; the D gene is possibly TRBD1 (5 bases). Trimming took 0 bases from V and 5 from J, leaving 13 bases between them. The CDR3 extends over 15 amino acids. Germline lookup yields CDR1 ENHRY and CDR2 SYGVKD. CDR3 DNA: TGTGCCATCAGTGAGTCGGCAGGGCCGTGGTATGGCTACACCTTC. This sequence encodes CAISESAGPWYGYTF.

The chain links TRBV29-1 to TRBJ2-5; 8 positions agree with TRBD1. V dropped 1 base and J dropped 9; count of bases not matched to a gene: 10. This CDR3 is 14 amino acids long. Germline V CDR1 and CDR2: SQVTM, ANQGSEA. DNA for the CDR3: TGCAGCGTTGAAGCGCCAGGGGGCCTTTGGGCCCAGTACTTC. This gives the protein CSVEAPGGLWAQYF.

The genes are TRBV6-6 and TRBJ2-7; TRBD2 agrees at 12 bases. The CDR3 is made up of 14 amino acids. CDR1 and CDR2 from the germline V gene are MNHNY and SVGAGI (reference sequence). V shed 9 bases, J shed 2 bases, and the junction held 5 bases outside the gene matches. CDR3 residues: CASHRTSGAYEQYF. Here the CDR3 DNA reads TGTGCCAGTCACCGGACTAGCGGGGCCTACGAGCAGTACTTC.

This rearrangement joins TRBV4-3 to TRBJ2-3, with TRBD1 identical over 10 bases. CDR1 and CDR2 (germline): LGHNA, YSLEER. This CDR3 comprises 16 residues. With 3 bases clipped from V and 4 bases from J, the junction kept 7 bases outside the gene matches. CDR3 amino acids: CASSQSGTGVSDTQYF. The CDR3, as DNA: TGCGCCAGCAGCCAGTCAGGGACAGGGGTTTCAGATACGCAGTATTTT.

This chain connects TRBV4-2 to TRBJ1-2, with D perhaps TRBD1 (5 bases). Trimming stripped 4 bases from V and 8 bases from J, with 17 bases between. The length of the CDR3 is 14 residues. Looked up from germline, CDR1 is LGHNA and CDR2 is YNFKEQ. DNA of the CDR3: TGTGCCAGCAGCCCGACCGGGACTCACACCGGCTACACCTTC. This encodes CASSPTGTHTGYTF.